This T cell receptor beta chain was sequenced in a study of T-cell reconstitution after alpha-beta-depleted transplantation in children. Germline CDR1 PRHDT, CDR2 FYEKMQ (reference sequence). The CDR3 loop spans 18 amino acids. Trimming at V came to 5 bases and at J to 4 bases, leaving 15 bases not matched to a gene. Molecular barcoding with unique molecular identifiers was used for the TCRbeta library. TCRdb reprocessed the PCR reads via MiXCR and lists one record per CDR3 protein. Altogether 450,000 to 500,000 distinct CDR3 sequences are present, approximately 13% being singletons, with the ten largest covering over 5.5%. This clonotype was recorded a few times.

Material: PBMCs from the stem cell graft donor, obtained from the stem cell graft. The chain recombines TRBV13 with TRBJ2-2, with TRBD2 matching over 8 bases. This receptor was obtained from a human donor who donated a stem cell graft to a child with combined immunodeficiency. In nucleotides, the CDR3 is TGTGCCAGCAGCCCCCCCAATGCGGGGGGCGTTTTCACCGGGGAGCTGTTTTTT. It translates to CASSPPNAGGVFTGELFF.